One and the same sample provided the 18 T cell receptor beta chains below, sequenced in a study of blood T cell repertoires in COVID-19. Data came from immunoSEQ multiplex PCR; TCRdb stores just in-frame clones and leaves some out. The data show around 100,000 clones, approximately 90% seen once. Sequenced sample: peripheral blood. These receptors were collected from a man in his fifties or sixties with acute or convalescent COVID-19.

V is TRBV10-2 and J is TRBJ2-7; D ambiguous. The ends were cut back, 2 bases at V and 0 bases at J, with 8 bases in the middle. Germline loops: CDR1 WSHSY, CDR2 SAAADI. This CDR3 spans 14 amino acids. Here the CDR3 DNA reads TGCGCCAGCAGTGAGGCCGGGTACTCCTACGAGCAGTACTTC. It is translated as CASSEAGYSYEQYF.

V usage is TRBV9 and J usage is TRBJ2-7, with a tentative D call TRBD2 (6 bases). Germline CDR1 and CDR2: SGDLS and YYNGEE. The V end lost 0 bases, the J end lost 6 bases, and 16 bases lay between the germline ends. The CDR3 has 15 amino acids. The CDR3 nucleotides read TGTGCCAGCAGCGTAGTGGACTACGGTCGGGGCGAGCAGTACTTC. It specifies CASSVVDYGRGEQYF.

CDR3 amino acids: CASSRASGLRTDTQYF. The CDR3 DNA reads as TGTGCCAGCAGCCGGGCTAGCGGGCTTCGCACAGATACGCAGTATTTT. The chain recombines TRBV3-1 (or the pseudogene TRBV3-2) with TRBJ2-3; 8 positions match TRBD2. Germline lookup yields CDR1 LGHDT and CDR2 YNNKEL (reference sequence). The CDR3 runs 16 residues. The ends lost 4 bases at V and 1 base at J; junction bases unmatched: 7.

The chain joins TRBV5-4 to TRBJ2-3; 7 nucleotides agree with TRBD2. Unmatched junction bases numbered 13, after V lost 4 bases and J lost 2 bases. This CDR3 contains 17 residues. Germline V lookup: CDR1 SGHNT, CDR2 YYREEE (reference sequence). Here the CDR3 DNA reads TGTGCCAGCAGCCCGCGAGGTGCGGGAGACCTCACAGATACGCAGTATTTT. Its protein is CASSPRGAGDLTDTQYF.

The chain employs TRBV6-6 and TRBJ2-1; 10 bases fit TRBD2. Looked up from germline, CDR1 is MNHNY and CDR2 is SVGAGI (reference sequence). The CDR3 contains 16 residues. Trimming took 2 bases from V and 5 from J; bases not matched to a gene: 6. CDR3 nucleotides: TGTGCCAGCAGTTACCTAGCGGGAGTGGGGGACAATGAGCAGTTCTTC. Its protein product is CASSYLAGVGDNEQFF.

The chain carries TRBV14 and TRBJ2-5, with 7 bases matching TRBD1. Per the germline V gene, CDR1 is SGHDN and CDR2 is FVKESK. The CDR3 is 13 residues long. The V and J ends lost 6 bases and 5 bases, in that order; junction bases with no gene match: 6. The CDR3 region has the DNA TGTGCCAGCAGTCAGACAGGGTACGAGACCCAGTACTTC. Its translation: CASSQTGYETQYF.

The chain recombines TRBV11-3 with TRBJ2-5; 10 bases fit TRBD2. Germline loops: CDR1 SGHNT, CDR2 YENEEA. The CDR3 loop spans 17 amino acids. V was pared by 0 bases and J by 3 bases, with 7 bases of the junction left unmatched. CDR3 DNA sequence: TGTGCCAGCAGCTTAGATCCGCCCCTAGCGGGAGAAGAGACCCAGTACTTC. Translation gives CASSLDPPLAGEETQYF. Using reference TRBV11-3 and TRBJ2-5 for the parts outside the CDR3, the full variable domain is EAGVVQSPRYKIIEKKQPVAFWCNPISGHNTLYWYLQNLGQGPELLIRYENEEAVDDSQLPKDRFSAERLKGVDSTLKIQPAELGDSAVYLCASSLDPPLAGEETQYFGPGTRLLVL.

The CDR3 DNA follows: TGTGCCAGCAGCTTGCAGGGTGGCGGCACTGAAGCTTTCTTT. It encodes CASSLQGGGTEAFF. The chain has TRBV5-4 and TRBJ1-1, with a possible D match to TRBD1 (5 bases). Per germline, CDR1 SGHNT and CDR2 YYREEE (reference sequence). The germline V and J ends were trimmed by 1 base and 4 bases, with 11 bases remaining between them. This CDR3 has 14 residues.

This sequence joins TRBV7-6 and TRBJ2-1; 9 bases match TRBD1. Germline CDR1 and CDR2: SGHVS and FNYEAQ. V lost 4 bases to trimming and J lost 0 bases; unmatched junction nucleotides: 10. This CDR3 has 18 amino acids. In nucleotides, the CDR3 is TGTGCCAGCAGCTCTCCCCCGGGACAGGGAATCTCCTACAATGAGCAGTTCTTC. Protein: CASSSPPGQGISYNEQFF.

The chain is built from TRBV19 and TRBJ1-6; TRBD1 aligns across 8 bases. The CDR3 is 13 amino acids. J lost 10 bases, V lost 10 bases, and 9 bases had no gene match. Germline assignment: CDR1 LNHDA and CDR2 SQIVND (reference sequence). CDR3 sequence reads: CATKDRVDSPLHF. DNA for the CDR3: TGTGCCACCAAGGACAGGGTAGACTCACCCCTCCACTTT.

The gene calls are TRBV4-1 and TRBJ1-2; a weak D match, TRBD1 (6 bases). CDR1 and CDR2 from the germline V gene are MGHRA and YSYEKL. CDR3 length equals 15 residues. Trimming took off 0 bases at V and 6 bases at J, with 14 bases between the two ends. Written as DNA, the CDR3 is TGCGCCAGCAGCCAAGAGGCGGGGGCGGGGAATGGCTACACCTTC. This codes for CASSQEAGAGNGYTF.

The chain couples TRBV5-1 to TRBJ2-5; 8 bases are shared with TRBD1. The CDR3 consists of 15 residues. Germline V gene lookup returns CDR1 SGHRS and CDR2 YFSETQ. The junction had 2 bases not matched to a gene; V was cut back by 0 bases and J by 1 base. CDR3 coding DNA: TGCGCCAGCAGCTTGGACGGGACAGGCCAAGAGACCCAGTACTTC. Amino acids: CASSLDGTGQETQYF.

This chain uses TRBV2 with TRBJ2-5; D not certain. Germline CDR1 reads SNHLY; CDR2 reads FYNNEI. Trimming pared 7 bases from V and 5 bases from J, leaving 20 bases between. The CDR3 has 15 amino acids. The CDR3 loop reads CASIRQVWQKETQYF. Here the CDR3 DNA reads TGTGCCAGCATCCGGCAGGTTTGGCAAAAGGAGACCCAGTACTTC.

This sequence joins TRBV7-8 and TRBJ1-3, with TRBD1 as a possible D gene (5 bases). This CDR3 comprises 17 residues. CDR1 is SGHVS and CDR2 is FQNEAQ in the germline V gene. The V end was cut by 4 bases, the J end by 1 base, with 17 bases between. The CDR3 region is CASSSLGEGRSGNTIYF. The CDR3 nucleotides read TGTGCCAGCAGCTCCCTTGGGGAGGGGAGATCTGGAAACACCATATATTTT.

The rearrangement links TRBV19 to TRBJ1-3; D not certain. The CDR3 totals 15 residues. The V end was cut by 2 bases, the J end by 4 bases, with 12 bases between. Germline values: CDR1 LNHDA, CDR2 SQIVND (reference sequence). The CDR3 DNA follows: TGTGCCAGTAGTATAAGGACCGGAGGCGGAAACACCATATATTTT. Its translation: CASSIRTGGGNTIYF.

The chain has TRBV3-1 (or the pseudogene TRBV3-2) and TRBJ2-7; TRBD2 agrees at 8 bases. Trimming removed 2 bases from V and 8 bases from J; junction bases left unmatched: 8. The CDR3 length is 14 residues. The germline gives CDR1 LGHDT, CDR2 YNNKEL (reference sequence). The CDR3 protein is CASSQTAGESKQYF. The CDR3 DNA follows: TGTGCCAGCAGCCAAACAGCGGGAGAAAGTAAGCAGTACTTC.

The chain joins TRBV18 to TRBJ1-5; 9 nucleotides align to TRBD1. Germline V gene lookup returns CDR1 KGHSH and CDR2 LQKENI. This CDR3 contains 17 residues. Trimming removed 6 bases from V and 7 bases from J; junction bases left unmatched: 16. In nucleotides, the CDR3 is TGTGCCAGCTCGCCGAGTCAAACAGGGGGCCAAGGGCAGCCCCAGCATTTT. This encodes CASSPSQTGGQGQPQHF.

CDR3 DNA: TGTGCCAGCAGCTTAACCGACAGACCAACTAATGAAAAACTGTTTTTT. As protein: CASSLTDRPTNEKLFF. This sequence joins TRBV7-9 and TRBJ1-4; TRBD1 is a possible D gene (5 bases). V lost 2 bases and J lost 0, with 10 bases in between. The CDR3 length is 16 residues. CDR1 is SEHNR, CDR2 FQNEAQ, per germline (reference sequence).